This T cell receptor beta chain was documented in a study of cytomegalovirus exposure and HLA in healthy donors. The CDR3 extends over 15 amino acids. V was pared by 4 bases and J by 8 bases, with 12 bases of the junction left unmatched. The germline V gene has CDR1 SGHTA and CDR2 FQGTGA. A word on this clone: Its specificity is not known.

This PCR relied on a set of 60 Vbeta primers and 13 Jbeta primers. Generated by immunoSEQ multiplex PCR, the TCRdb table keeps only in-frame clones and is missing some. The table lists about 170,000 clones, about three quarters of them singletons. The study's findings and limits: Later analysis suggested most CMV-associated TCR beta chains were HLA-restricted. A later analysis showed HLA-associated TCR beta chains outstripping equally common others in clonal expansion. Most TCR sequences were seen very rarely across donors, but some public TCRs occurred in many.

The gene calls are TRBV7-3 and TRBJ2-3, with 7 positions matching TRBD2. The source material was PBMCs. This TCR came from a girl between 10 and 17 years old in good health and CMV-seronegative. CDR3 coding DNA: TGTGCCAGCAGCTCGGCAGCGGGATCCGGTGGTACGCAGTATTTT. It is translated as CASSSAAGSGGTQYF. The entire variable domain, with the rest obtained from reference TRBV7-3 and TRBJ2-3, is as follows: GAGVSQTPSNKVTEKGKYVELRCDPISGHTALYWYRQSLGQGPEFLIYFQGTGAADDSGLPNDRFFAVRPEGSVSTLKIQRTERGDSAVYLCASSSAAGSGGTQYFGPGTRLTVL.